The 14 T cell receptor beta chains below all came from one sample that was sequenced in a study of human T cells and chemical hapten exposure. MiXCR, applied by TCRdb to the RACE reads, yields one record per CDR3 protein. The sample carries roughly 200,000 distinct CDR3 sequences, 20% to 25% recorded once. Regarding time point: patch test 1, 2 weeks after DPC sensitization. Sample treatment: therapeutic diphenylcyclopropenone sensitization with weekly scalp DPC. The material sequenced was whole blood, taken in connection with sensitization to the hapten diphenylcyclopropenone (DPC). The receptors here all came from a woman aged 45-65 years with alopecia areata. Some clones in this sample may be carry-over from other donors' samples.

This clonotype was detected ten times or more. The chain couples TRBV7-2 to TRBJ2-3; D ambiguous. The germline V gene encodes CDR1 SGHTA and CDR2 FQGNSA. This CDR3 has 15 amino acids. Trimming removed 0 bases from V and 5 bases from J, with 12 bases in between. The CDR3 spells CASSLAGPARDTQYF. DNA for the CDR3: TGTGCCAGCAGCTTAGCGGGCCCAGCGCGAGATACGCAGTATTTT.

The V call is TRBV27, the J call TRBJ2-1; 12 bases fit TRBD2. This CDR3 is 15 amino acids long. V shed 3 bases, J shed 8 bases, and the junction held 5 bases outside the gene matches. Germline CDR1 is MNHEY and CDR2 is SMNVEV (reference sequence). The DNA of the CDR3 is TGTGCCAGCAGTTTTCTAGCGGGAGGGGGAGATGAGCAGTTCTTC. Its translation: CASSFLAGGGDEQFF.

The chain carries TRBV10-3 and TRBJ1-1; the match to TRBD1 covers 7 bases. CDR1 ENHRY and CDR2 SYGVKD come from the germline V gene. The V and J ends lost 6 bases and 3 bases, in that order; junction bases with no gene match: 7. There are 14 residues in the CDR3. CDR3 protein: CAIRRTGVDTEAFF. DNA of the CDR3: TGTGCCATCAGGAGAACAGGGGTAGACACTGAAGCTTTCTTT.

The chain carries TRBV29-1 and TRBJ2-2; D is uncertain. This CDR3 contains 13 residues. From germline, CDR1 is SQVTM and CDR2 ANQGSEA. V was clipped by 7 bases and J by 5 bases, with 14 bases between them. CDR3 amino acids: CSGGLSGTGELFF. In DNA form, the CDR3 reads TGCAGCGGTGGCCTTAGTGGGACCGGGGAGCTGTTTTTT.

In this sample, this clonotype turned up a few times. The CDR3 loop reads CASSAVQGGNQPQHF. The CDR3 DNA follows: TGTGCCAGCAGTGCCGTTCAGGGAGGCAATCAGCCCCAGCATTTT. This chain connects TRBV2 to TRBJ1-5; maybe TRBD1 (5 bases). V lost 4 bases and J lost 2, with 12 bases in between. This CDR3 has 15 amino acids. Germline assignment: CDR1 SNHLY and CDR2 FYNNEI.

V is TRBV20-1 and J is TRBJ2-3, with 7 bases identical to TRBD2. The CDR3 is made up of 15 amino acids. The germline V gene encodes CDR1 DFQATT and CDR2 SNEGSKA (reference sequence). V lost 1 base, J lost 4 bases, and 8 bases stayed unmatched. CDR3 nucleotides: TGCAGTGCTAGAGCGCTAGCGGTGGGTGCAGATACGCAGTATTTT. This sequence encodes CSARALAVGADTQYF.

V gene TRBV23-1 combines with J gene TRBJ2-2, with D tentatively TRBD1 or TRBD2 (5 bases each). TRBV23-1 is known as an ORF, though its function is uncertain. The CDR3 extends over 15 amino acids. The V end was cut by 7 bases, the J end by 0 bases, with 12 bases between. The CDR3 sequence: CASKVGPANTGELFF. The CDR3, as DNA: TGCGCCAGCAAAGTGGGACCGGCGAACACCGGGGAGCTGTTTTTT.

The chain links TRBV5-1 to TRBJ2-7; 8 bases agree with TRBD2. Germline V lookup: CDR1 SGHRS, CDR2 YFSETQ. After removal of 5 bases from V and 6 bases from J, the junction contained 13 bases not matched to a gene. This CDR3 contains 15 residues. In nucleotides, the CDR3 is TGCGCCAGCAGGGGAACCGGGACTAGTGGTTCCGAGCAGTACTTC. This translates into CASRGTGTSGSEQYF.

J is TRBJ1-1 and V is TRBV28; 7 nucleotides agree with TRBD1. The ends lost 6 bases at V and 3 bases at J; junction bases unmatched: 7. There are 14 residues in the CDR3. CDR1 and CDR2 (germline): MDHEN, SYDVKM. CDR3 region: CASRTSDRHTEAFF. In DNA form, the CDR3 reads TGTGCCAGCAGGACCTCGGACAGGCACACTGAAGCTTTCTTT.

V gene TRBV30 combines with J gene TRBJ1-1; no definite D call. The CDR3 runs 11 residues. CDR1 and CDR2 (germline): GTSNPN, SVGIG (reference sequence). V was shortened by 4 bases and J by 4 bases, with 7 bases between the two germline ends. The CDR3 sequence is CAWTERTEAFF. For the CDR3, the DNA is TGTGCCTGGACCGAACGCACTGAAGCTTTCTTT.

This clonotype was observed a handful of times. This chain links TRBV10-3 with TRBJ2-1; D possibly corresponds to TRBD1 (5 bases). V was pared by 4 bases and J by 8 bases, with 9 bases between. Germline values: CDR1 ENHRY, CDR2 SYGVKD. The CDR3 spans 12 residues. CDR3 nucleotides: TGTGCCATCAGTGGGATACAGGATGAGCAGTTCTTC. Amino acid sequence: CAISGIQDEQFF.

CDR3 bases: TGTGCCAGCTCTCCATTAAATGTTCAGGGGGGAACTGAAGCTTTCTTT. This sequence encodes CASSPLNVQGGTEAFF. V is TRBV18 and J is TRBJ1-1; 7 positions match TRBD1. Per germline, CDR1 KGHSH and CDR2 LQKENI. This CDR3 region has 16 residues. The junction had 15 bases not matched to a gene; V was cut back by 6 bases and J by 5 bases.

The chain carries TRBV7-2 and TRBJ2-1, with D hard to call. Germline V gives CDR1 SGHTA, CDR2 FQGNSA. CDR3 length: 14 amino acids. The germline V and J ends were trimmed by 4 bases and 5 bases, with 12 bases remaining between them. The CDR3 sequence is CASSSRVFHNEQFF. The CDR3 DNA reads as TGTGCCAGCAGCTCCCGGGTCTTCCACAATGAGCAGTTCTTC.

The rearrangement joins TRBV5-1 to TRBJ2-3; TRBD2 aligns across 13 bases. The trim removed 0 bases at V and 4 bases at J, leaving 11 bases unmatched. The CDR3 totals 19 residues. Per germline, CDR1 SGHRS and CDR2 YFSETQ. CDR3 DNA sequence: TGCGCCAGCAGCTTGGAACCAGGGACTAGCGGGGCTTCTGCAGATACGCAGTATTTT. This translates into CASSLEPGTSGASADTQYF.